One and the same sample provided the 27 T cell receptor beta chains below, sequenced in a study of T-cell memory formation after mild COVID-19. TCRdb reanalysed the 5' RACE reads using MiXCR and keeps one entry per CDR3 protein. The sample lists roughly 510,000 distinct CDR3 sequences, 15% to 20% seen once, with roughly 8% in the top ten. The specimen was PBMCs or a T cell subset sorted from them (not recorded which). The receptors come from an adult woman who had mild COVID-19 (a few samples of this study predate the infection). Cell type and time point are not known.

The gene calls are TRBV11-3 and TRBJ1-2; tentative D call: TRBD1 (6 bases). The CDR3 extends over 15 amino acids. Trimming removed 5 bases from V and 4 bases from J, with 17 bases in between. Germline assignment: CDR1 SGHNT and CDR2 YENEEA. CDR3 DNA sequence: TGTGCCAGCAGCGGATGGACCAGGGACACCTATGGCTACACCTTC. Translating gives CASSGWTRDTYGYTF.

The genes are TRBV4-3 and TRBJ2-1; TRBD2 aligns across 8 bases. The CDR3 spans 15 residues. Germline values: CDR1 LGHNA, CDR2 YSLEER. V trimming: 4 bases; J trimming: 3 bases; junction bases outside the gene matches: 5. CDR3 in amino acids: CASSPFAGGYNEQFF. CDR3 bases: TGCGCCAGCAGCCCGTTCGCGGGAGGCTACAATGAGCAGTTCTTC.

This clonotype was counted a few times. J is TRBJ1-2 and V is TRBV6-5; 7 nucleotides match TRBD1. V trimming: 5 bases; J trimming: 3 bases; junction bases outside the gene matches: 3. This CDR3 is built from 13 residues. Germline CDR1 is MNHEY and CDR2 is SVGAGI. CDR3 protein: CASSQGDYYGYTF. DNA of the CDR3: TGTGCCAGCAGTCAGGGGGATTACTATGGCTACACCTTC.

The table lists this clonotype with a few counts. The chain joins TRBV2 to TRBJ2-1; a weak D match, TRBD1 (5 bases). With 6 bases removed from V and 10 bases from J, the gap between germline ends came to 16 bases. This CDR3 comprises 13 residues. In germline, CDR1 is SNHLY, CDR2 FYNNEI. CDR3 loop: CASRGKQVSEQFF. The CDR3, as DNA: TGTGCCAGCAGGGGGAAACAGGTTTCGGAGCAGTTCTTC. Variable domain in full (rest from reference TRBV2 and TRBJ2-1): EPEVTQTPSHQVTQMGQEVILRCVPISNHLYFYWYRQILGQKVEFLVSFYNNEISEKSEIFDDQFSVERPDGSNFTLKIRSTKLEDSAMYFCASRGKQVSEQFFGPGTRLTVL.

This rearrangement joins TRBV12-3 or TRBV12-4 to TRBJ2-2, with D uncertain. The CDR3 has 14 residues. V lost 3 bases and J 4 bases, leaving 9 bases between the germline ends. The CDR3 sequence is CASSLIRTTGELFF. The DNA for the CDR3 is TGTGCCAGCAGTTTGATCCGGACCACCGGGGAGCTGTTTTTT.

The rearrangement links TRBV3-1 to TRBJ2-7; possibly TRBD1 for D (5 bases). Trimming took off 4 bases at V and 2 bases at J, with 15 bases between the two ends. Germline lookup yields CDR1 LGHDT and CDR2 YNNKEL (reference sequence). This CDR3 is built from 15 residues. CDR3 protein: CASSRPDTATYEQYF. The CDR3 DNA reads TGTGCCAGCAGCCGACCGGACACCGCAACCTACGAGCAGTACTTC.

This clonotype occurred a few times. The rearrangement links TRBV5-1 to TRBJ2-1; D remains ambiguous. The germline V gene encodes CDR1 SGHRS and CDR2 YFSETQ. This CDR3 contains 18 residues. With 0 bases removed from V and 3 bases from J, the gap between germline ends came to 19 bases. The CDR3 nucleotides are TGCGCCAGCAGCTTGGAGGGCGGACGGGTATATGTCTACAATGAGCAGTTCTTC. It yields the protein CASSLEGGRVYVYNEQFF. Full variable domain (outside the CDR3, taken from reference TRBV5-1 and TRBJ2-1): KAGVTQTPRYLIKTRGQQVTLSCSPISGHRSVSWYQQTPGQGLQFLFEYFSETQRNKGNFPGRFSGRQFSNSRSEMNVSTLELGDSALYLCASSLEGGRVYVYNEQFFGPGTRLTVL.

This clonotype has only a few counts. As DNA, the CDR3 is TGTGCCAGCAGTCGTACACAGGGCTATGGCTACACCTTC. Encoded protein: CASSRTQGYGYTF. The rearrangement links TRBV6-5 to TRBJ1-2, with a tentative D call TRBD1 (6 bases). CDR1 is MNHEY and CDR2 is SVGAGI in the germline V gene. Deletions cut 5 bases from V and 4 bases from J, with 11 bases between. The CDR3 contains 13 residues.

The chain carries TRBV2 and TRBJ1-1, with TRBD1 as a possible D gene (6 bases). V was clipped by 6 bases and J by 1 base, with 12 bases between them. The V gene's germline CDR1 is SNHLY and CDR2 FYNNEI. This CDR3 region has 14 residues. The CDR3 sequence is CASRIRGPNTEAFF. The CDR3 DNA is TGTGCCAGCAGAATTCGGGGGCCGAACACTGAAGCTTTCTTT. Full variable domain (missing parts from reference TRBV2 and TRBJ1-1): EPEVTQTPSHQVTQMGQEVILRCVPISNHLYFYWYRQILGQKVEFLVSFYNNEISEKSEIFDDQFSVERPDGSNFTLKIRSTKLEDSAMYFCASRIRGPNTEAFFGQGTRLTVV.

The rearrangement uses TRBV6-2 or TRBV6-3 and TRBJ2-7; 9 bases line up with TRBD1. The CDR3 covers 15 residues. CDR1 is MNHEY, CDR2 SVGEGT, per germline. After removal of 0 bases from V and 2 bases from J, the junction contained 2 bases not matched to a gene. CDR3 nucleotides: TGTGCCAGCAGTTACTCCGGGACAGGGACCTACGAGCAGTACTTC. Its protein is CASSYSGTGTYEQYF.

The chain links TRBV7-7 to TRBJ2-5, with a tentative D call TRBD1 (6 bases). The CDR3 has 17 amino acids. Germline CDR1 and CDR2: SSHAT and FNYEAQ (reference sequence). The V gene lost 5 bases and the J gene lost 0 bases, with 19 bases spanning the gap. The CDR3 spells CASSPSLGAVYQETQYF. The CDR3 DNA follows: TGTGCCAGCAGCCCAAGTTTGGGGGCGGTGTACCAAGAGACCCAGTACTTC.

V usage is TRBV20-1 and J usage is TRBJ1-5; TRBD1 is a possible D gene (6 bases). The V end lost 6 bases, the J end lost 0 bases, and 18 bases lay between the germline ends. There are 16 residues in the CDR3. Germline-derived CDR1 and CDR2 are DFQATT and SNEGSKA (reference sequence). For the CDR3, the DNA is TGCAGTGCCCACAACTACAGGGAAACTAGCAATCAGCCCCAGCATTTT. It yields the protein CSAHNYRETSNQPQHF.

The sample holds many counts of this clonotype. The germline gene is not matched at one end of the junction; a read error may be the cause. Here the CDR3 DNA reads TGCGCCAGCAGCCCCCGACAGGGGAATGAGCAGTTCTTC. Amino acid sequence: CASSPRQGNEQFF. The rearrangement joins TRBV18 to TRBJ2-1; 8 bases line up with TRBD1. The germline gives CDR1 KGHSH, CDR2 LQKENI. The CDR3 is 13 amino acids.

The chain couples TRBV20-1 to TRBJ2-7, with 7 bases aligning to TRBD1. CDR1 is DFQATT, CDR2 SNEGSKA, per germline (reference sequence). J gave up 0 bases and V 3 bases, and 14 bases lay outside the gene matches. The CDR3 covers 17 residues. The CDR3 spells CSASWGSSGQTSYEQYF. The CDR3 nucleotides read TGCAGTGCTAGTTGGGGGTCATCGGGACAGACCTCCTACGAGCAGTACTTC.

This clonotype showed up just a few times. V and J are TRBV6-6 and TRBJ1-1; 8 nucleotides agree with TRBD1. The CDR3 is 16 residues long. Trimming removed 7 bases from V and 5 bases from J; junction bases left unmatched: 15. From germline, CDR1 is MNHNY and CDR2 SVGAGI (reference sequence). The CDR3 DNA follows: TGTGCCAGCACTAATGGGGGCAGGGGGCGCGGGACTGAAGCTTTCTTT. The encoded protein is CASTNGGRGRGTEAFF.

This clonotype was recorded many times. The chain is built from TRBV13 and TRBJ2-7; D is undetermined. The germline V gene has CDR1 PRHDT and CDR2 FYEKMQ (reference sequence). This CDR3 comprises 14 residues. Trimming took 0 bases from V and 2 from J, leaving 8 bases between them. This CDR3 reads CASSLGPSAYEQYF. The CDR3 DNA reads TGTGCCAGCAGCTTAGGGCCGTCTGCCTACGAGCAGTACTTC.

This clonotype was recorded a few times. The V and J genes are TRBV20-1 and TRBJ2-7; D remains unclear. CDR1 and CDR2 from the germline V gene are DFQATT and SNEGSKA (reference sequence). V was trimmed by 3 bases and J by 5 bases, leaving 17 bases between them. The CDR3 contains 14 residues. The CDR3 sequence is CSASRSLVGHEQYF. The DNA of the CDR3 is TGCAGTGCTAGTAGAAGTTTAGTAGGACACGAGCAGTACTTC.

This clonotype was seen a few times. The chain uses TRBV24-1 and TRBJ2-3; 7 bases map to TRBD2. Germline V gene data show CDR1 as KGHDR and CDR2 as SFDVKD. Trimming cost V 4 bases and J 0 bases; bases outside gene matches: 6. The CDR3 is 16 residues long. CDR3 sequence (DNA): TGTGCCACCAGTGACCTGAGCGGGGCAAGCACAGATACGCAGTATTTT. This codes for CATSDLSGASTDTQYF.

This clonotype was observed at least ten times. The chain combines TRBV7-6 with TRBJ2-1; no clear D gene. V lost 1 base and J 4 bases, leaving 5 bases between the germline ends. Germline values: CDR1 SGHVS, CDR2 FNYEAQ. There are 13 residues in the CDR3. CDR3 nucleotide sequence: TGTGCCAGCAGCTTAGACCCGTACAATGAGCAGTTCTTC. Translation gives CASSLDPYNEQFF.

This clonotype was seen more than once but under ten times. This chain links TRBV20-1 with TRBJ2-7, with D unresolved. Trimming took off 0 bases at V and 0 bases at J, with 9 bases between the two ends. The CDR3 consists of 14 residues. The germline V gene encodes CDR1 DFQATT and CDR2 SNEGSKA (reference sequence). The CDR3, as DNA: TGCAGTGCTAGAGATCAGGCTATCTCCTACGAGCAGTACTTC. This codes for CSARDQAISYEQYF.

There are a few counts of this clonotype. The V call is TRBV18, the J call TRBJ1-3, with 10 bases fitting TRBD1. V shed 1 base, J shed 1 base, and the junction held 7 bases outside the gene matches. CDR3 length: 18 amino acids. Germline lookup yields CDR1 KGHSH and CDR2 LQKENI. CDR3: CASSPHTPGQGSGNTIYF. In nucleotides, the CDR3 is TGTGCCAGCTCACCACACACTCCGGGACAGGGGTCTGGAAACACCATATATTTT. Complete variable domain (other parts from reference TRBV18 and TRBJ1-3): NAGVMQNPRHLVRRRGQEARLRCSPMKGHSHVYWYRQLPEEGLKFMVYLQKENIIDESGMPKERFSAEFPKEGPSILRIQQVVRGDSAAYFCASSPHTPGQGSGNTIYFGEGSWLTVV.

The chain has TRBV3-1 and TRBJ1-2, with 7 bases that match TRBD1. Germline V gene data show CDR1 as LGHDT and CDR2 as YNNKEL (reference sequence). The V and J ends lost 0 bases and 7 bases, in that order; junction bases with no gene match: 5. CDR3 length: 14 amino acids. CDR3 residues: CASSQEARGPGYTF. CDR3 coding DNA: TGTGCCAGCAGCCAAGAAGCGAGGGGGCCTGGCTACACCTTC. Combining the CDR3 with reference TRBV3-1 and TRBJ1-2 gives the whole variable domain DTAVSQTPKYLVTQMGNDKSIKCEQNLGHDTMYWYKQDSKKFLKIMFSYNNKELIINETVPNRFSPKSPDKAHLNLHINSLELGDSAVYFCASSQEARGPGYTFGSGTRLTVV.

The chain combines TRBV19 with TRBJ1-6; D is unclear. The V end lost 7 bases, the J end lost 8 bases, and 9 bases lay between the germline ends. Per the germline V gene, CDR1 is LNHDA and CDR2 is SQIVND (reference sequence). The CDR3 is made up of 12 amino acids. The CDR3 reads CASKKSDSPLHF. The DNA of the CDR3 is TGTGCCAGTAAAAAGAGTGATTCACCCCTCCACTTT. The variable domain in full, completed from reference TRBV19 and TRBJ1-6, reads DGGITQSPKYLFRKEGQNVTLSCEQNLNHDAMYWYRQDPGQGLRLIYYSQIVNDFQKGDIAEGYSVSREKKESFPLTVTSAQKNPTAFYLCASKKSDSPLHFGNGTRLTVT.

The chain is built from TRBV25-1 and TRBJ1-4; D is perhaps TRBD1 (5 bases). V lost 5 bases and J lost 0, with 19 bases in between. The CDR3 totals 18 residues. Germline CDR1 and CDR2: MGHDK and SYGVNS. CDR3 loop: CASSNWATARTTNEKLFF. CDR3 nucleotide sequence: TGTGCCAGCAGTAATTGGGCGACAGCGCGAACAACTAATGAAAAACTGTTTTTT.

This clonotype was counted a few times. This rearrangement joins TRBV6-6 to TRBJ2-7; a possible D gene is TRBD1 (6 bases). Trimming shortened V by 10 bases and J by 0 bases, and 19 bases separated the two germline ends. The CDR3 length is 15 residues. Germline CDR1 is MNHNY and CDR2 is SVGAGI (reference sequence). CDR3 loop: CATQGGSESSYEQYF. The CDR3 DNA sequence: TGTGCCACCCAAGGGGGATCGGAGAGCTCCTACGAGCAGTACTTC.

This clonotype was observed a handful of times. This may be a read error, as it is one base from a much larger clone. Written as DNA, the CDR3 is TGTGCCAGCAGCCACGGGACAGCTTCCTACGAGCAGTACTTC. It translates to CASSHGTASYEQYF. The chain employs TRBV3-1 and TRBJ2-7; TRBD1 matches at 7 bases. This CDR3 has 14 amino acids. The ends lost 3 bases at V and 1 base at J; junction bases unmatched: 3. Germline CDR1 reads LGHDT; CDR2 reads YNNKEL (reference sequence).

The chain is built from TRBV12-3 or TRBV12-4 and TRBJ1-4; 8 bases match TRBD1. This CDR3 has 16 residues. Unmatched junction bases numbered 7, after V lost 2 bases and J lost 5 bases. CDR3 bases: TGTGCCAGCAGTTTAACAGGGGGAGTATTCAATGAAAAACTGTTTTTT. Protein: CASSLTGGVFNEKLFF.